Following are 5 T cell receptor beta chains from one sample sequenced in a study of blood T cell repertoires in COVID-19. Sequenced by immunoSEQ multiplex PCR; TCRdb stores in-frame clones only, minus some. The table lists roughly 200,000 clones, 87% of them singletons, with over 9% in the top ten. The sample taken for sequencing was PBMCs or T cells enriched from blood (not recorded which). Receptors originate from a man younger than 35 with acute COVID-19.

The chain uses TRBV11-2 and TRBJ1-1; the D is unclear. V lost 6 bases, J lost 0 bases, and 5 bases lay in between. The CDR3 consists of 12 residues. CDR1 and CDR2 (germline): SGHAT, FQNNGV. The CDR3 nucleotides are TGTGCCAGCAGAGCCCTGAACACTGAAGCTTTCTTT. This gives the protein CASRALNTEAFF. The full variable domain, rest sourced from reference TRBV11-2 and TRBJ1-1, is EAGVAQSPRYKIIEKRQSVAFWCNPISGHATLYWYQQILGQGPKLLIQFQNNGVVDDSQLPKDRFSAERLKGVDSTLKIQPAKLEDSAVYLCASRALNTEAFFGQGTRLTVV.

The chain couples TRBV2 to TRBJ2-7; 8 nucleotides align to TRBD1. V shed 6 bases and J 4 bases; nucleotides not matched to a gene: 11. CDR1 and CDR2 (germline): SNHLY, FYNNEI. The CDR3 length is 15 residues. DNA for the CDR3: TGTGCCAGCAGAGATGGACAGGGTGATGGGTACGAGCAGTACTTC. Protein sequence: CASRDGQGDGYEQYF. Full variable domain (remainder filled in from reference TRBV2 and TRBJ2-7): EPEVTQTPSHQVTQMGQEVILRCVPISNHLYFYWYRQILGQKVEFLVSFYNNEISEKSEIFDDQFSVERPDGSNFTLKIRSTKLEDSAMYFCASRDGQGDGYEQYFGPGTRLTVT.

CDR3: CASSPIPSVYEQYF. Written as DNA, the CDR3 is TGTGCCAGCAGCCCCATCCCGAGTGTCTACGAGCAGTACTTC. The V and J genes are TRBV9 and TRBJ2-7; D is unclear. Trimming pared 4 bases from V and 3 bases from J, leaving 14 bases between. CDR1 and CDR2 (germline): SGDLS, YYNGEE. The CDR3 covers 14 residues.

The chain combines TRBV7-2 with TRBJ1-5, with 7 bases fitting TRBD1. The CDR3 is 14 residues long. Germline V gene lookup returns CDR1 SGHTA and CDR2 FQGNSA. V gave up 1 base and J gave up 7 bases; unmatched junction bases: 4. This CDR3 reads CASSLGDSQQPQHF. Written as DNA, the CDR3 is TGTGCCAGCAGCTTAGGGGACAGCCAACAGCCCCAGCATTTT.

The CDR3 region has the DNA TGTGCCAGTTGGAGCGGGAGAGGTTTAGAGACCCAGTACTTC. Translated: CASWSGRGLETQYF. The rearrangement joins TRBV7-9 to TRBJ2-5; 8 positions agree with TRBD2. CDR1 and CDR2 (germline): SEHNR, FQNEAQ (reference sequence). The CDR3 loop spans 14 amino acids. V dropped 9 bases and J dropped 4; count of bases not matched to a gene: 10.